The clone carrying this TCR beta chain was recorded a few times. The antigen remains undetermined. This entry comes from a study of cytomegalovirus exposure and HLA in healthy donors. Study at large: Earlier findings included roughly 120 million unique TCR beta sequences obtained from about 179 million T cells. HLA-typed donors were the source of approximately 85 million unique TCRs, which an early data release held. Study results and limitations: Sequencing had likely introduced a cluster of highly shared sequence variants as an artifact.

In the PCR, 60 Vbeta and 13 Jbeta primers were used. Sequencing was performed with immunoSEQ multiplex PCR; in TCRdb, only in-frame clones are kept and a portion is missing. The profile shows some 120,000 clones, over 60% of them singletons. This CDR3 comprises 14 residues. The V gene's germline CDR1 is SQVTM and CDR2 ANQGSEA. With 6 bases removed from V and 1 base from J, the gap between germline ends came to 15 bases. The chain employs TRBV29-1 and TRBJ1-1; D might be TRBD1 (5 bases). This clonotype was obtained from a man aged 30-40 years in good health and CMV-seropositive. Sequenced material: PBMCs. CDR3 protein: CSVYQTTGNTEAFF. The CDR3 coding sequence is TGCAGCGTATACCAAACAACAGGGAACACTGAAGCTTTCTTT.